One and the same sample provided the 25 T cell receptor beta chains below, sequenced in a study of OX40 agonist ivuxolimab in advanced cancers. Clones were read by immunoSEQ multiplex PCR, and TCRdb kept only the in-frame ones, dropping some. This sample has about 95,000 clones, with approximately 92% found just once. This specimen consisted of CD4+ or CD8+ T cells sorted from blood, obtained in a trial of the OX40 agonist ivuxolimab. These TCRs come from an adult with an advanced solid tumor such as melanoma, head and neck, liver or kidney cancer.

The chain recombines TRBV7-2 with TRBJ1-6; D remains ambiguous. Looked up from germline, CDR1 is SGHTA and CDR2 is FQGNSA. The CDR3 runs 17 residues. V lost 2 bases and J lost 0, with 11 bases in between. This CDR3 is CASSLRGPSSYNSPLHF. CDR3 DNA sequence: TGTGCCAGCAGCTTAAGAGGGCCGAGCTCCTATAATTCACCCCTCCACTTT.

V usage is TRBV6-5 and J usage is TRBJ1-2, with 9 bases identical to TRBD1. V gave up 5 bases and J gave up 7 bases; unmatched junction bases: 8. The CDR3 has 14 residues. Germline CDR1 and CDR2: MNHEY and SVGAGI. DNA of the CDR3: TGTGCCAGCAGTGGGACAGGGTTTAATAGTGGCTACACCTTC. It specifies CASSGTGFNSGYTF.

The chain links TRBV9 to TRBJ2-1; D is unresolved. The germline V gene has CDR1 SGDLS and CDR2 YYNGEE. With 1 base removed from V and 13 bases from J, the gap between germline ends came to 15 bases. This CDR3 comprises 13 residues. CDR3 sequence (DNA): TGTGCCAGCAGCGTAAACCCAGAGGAGAGCCAGTTCTTC. Protein sequence: CASSVNPEESQFF.

The chain combines TRBV2 with TRBJ1-1; the D is unclear. The CDR3 extends over 13 amino acids. The germline gives CDR1 SNHLY, CDR2 FYNNEI. With 6 bases removed from V and 3 bases from J, the gap between germline ends came to 11 bases. CDR3: CASRRGRDTEAFF. The CDR3, as DNA: TGTGCCAGCAGGCGGGGAAGGGACACTGAAGCTTTCTTT.

J is TRBJ2-2 and V is TRBV19, with no clear D. In germline, CDR1 is LNHDA, CDR2 SQIVND (reference sequence). The CDR3 is 15 residues long. Trimming took 1 base from V and 2 from J, leaving 8 bases between them. The chain's CDR3 is CASSIVNSNTGELFF. The CDR3, as DNA: TGTGCCAGTAGTATAGTTAACAGTAACACCGGGGAGCTGTTTTTT.

This sequence joins TRBV29-1 and TRBJ2-3; a possible D gene is TRBD2 (5 bases). Trimming left V 6 bases short and J 6 bases short, with 10 bases between. Germline loops: CDR1 SQVTM, CDR2 ANQGSEA. CDR3 length: 11 residues. The chain's CDR3 is CSVPAGDTQYF. The CDR3 nucleotides are TGCAGCGTCCCCGCGGGCGATACGCAGTATTTT.

Points on this clone: Other DNA sequences in the sample encode the same CDR3. This chain uses TRBV29-1 with TRBJ1-5; D ambiguous. The germline CDR1 and CDR2 sequences are SQVTM and ANQGSEA. This CDR3 region has 12 residues. V lost 4 bases to trimming and J lost 1 base, with 5 bases between them. The CDR3 nucleotides are TGCAGCGTTGGAGGGAGCAATCAGCCCCAGCATTTT. Translation gives CSVGGSNQPQHF.

This clone was seen just once. The rearrangement uses TRBV27 and TRBJ2-5, with 9 bases aligning to TRBD1. V trimming: 3 bases; J trimming: 1 base; junction bases outside the gene matches: 6. CDR3 length: 16 amino acids. Germline-derived CDR1 and CDR2 are MNHEY and SMNVEV (reference sequence). Here the CDR3 DNA reads TGTGCCAGCAGTTTGATGGGGACAGGGCCCCAAGAGACCCAGTACTTC. Protein: CASSLMGTGPQETQYF.

The chain combines TRBV7-2 with TRBJ1-1, with D unclear. The CDR3 contains 13 residues. V gave up 5 bases and J gave up 1 base, with 8 bases separating them. Germline V lookup: CDR1 SGHTA, CDR2 FQGNSA. The CDR3 coding sequence is TGTGCCAGCAGCGAAGCATGGAACACTGAAGCTTTCTTT. This encodes CASSEAWNTEAFF. Full variable domain (missing parts from reference TRBV7-2 and TRBJ1-1): GAGVSQSPSNKVTEKGKDVELRCDPISGHTALYWYRQSLGQGLEFLIYFQGNSAPDKSGLPSDRFSAERTGGSVSTLTIQRTQQEDSAVYLCASSEAWNTEAFFGQGTRLTVV.

The V and J genes are TRBV19 and TRBJ2-2; D assignment may be TRBD1 or TRBD2 (6 bases each). Trimming cost V 11 bases and J 2 bases, with 12 bases left between them. Germline assignment: CDR1 LNHDA and CDR2 SQIVND (reference sequence). CDR3 length equals 13 residues. CDR3 sequence reads: CAGGDTNTGELFF. The CDR3 DNA reads TGTGCCGGAGGGGACACTAACACCGGGGAGCTGTTTTTT.

The gene calls are TRBV5-1 and TRBJ2-7; D is possibly TRBD1 or TRBD2 (6 bases each). Germline values: CDR1 SGHRS, CDR2 YFSETQ. The CDR3 is 15 amino acids. The V and J ends lost 5 bases and 4 bases respectively, with 19 bases between them. For the CDR3, the DNA is TGCGCCAGCAGAGGAGGGCAGGGGCCTTTGTACGAGCAGTACTTC. As protein: CASRGGQGPLYEQYF.

V is TRBV4-3 and J is TRBJ1-1; perhaps TRBD1 as D (5 bases). The CDR3 is made up of 13 amino acids. Trimming removed 0 bases from V and 5 bases from J, with 7 bases in between. CDR1 and CDR2 from the germline V gene are LGHNA and YSLEER. The CDR3 sequence: CASSQERGTEAFF. The CDR3 DNA follows: TGCGCCAGCAGCCAAGAACGGGGGACTGAAGCTTTCTTT.

The chain uses TRBV18 and TRBJ1-2, with 8 bases identical to TRBD1. CDR1 and CDR2 from the germline V gene are KGHSH and LQKENI. The CDR3 has 17 amino acids. Trimming at V came to 0 bases and at J to 6 bases, leaving 12 bases not matched to a gene. This CDR3 reads CASSPPIQPAGGDGYTF. CDR3 nucleotides: TGTGCCAGCTCACCACCCATTCAACCGGCAGGGGGCGATGGCTACACCTTC.

The genes are TRBV18 and TRBJ1-1; possible D gene TRBD1, 6 bases. The CDR3 loop spans 16 amino acids. Trimming shortened V by 3 bases and J by 4 bases, and 18 bases separated the two germline ends. Germline CDR1 reads KGHSH; CDR2 reads LQKENI. This CDR3 reads CASSPSSLAGATEAFF. CDR3 in DNA: TGTGCCAGCTCACCGTCGAGTCTGGCAGGGGCCACTGAAGCTTTCTTT.

This clone was seen once. The DNA of the CDR3 is TGTGCCACCAGCCAGGGACCGCCGGTCCCCCAGCATTTT. Residues: CATSQGPPVPQHF. The chain employs TRBV15 and TRBJ1-5; tentative D call: TRBD1 (5 bases). Trimming cost V 5 bases and J 10 bases, with 15 bases left between them. Germline CDR1 LNHNV, CDR2 YYDKDF (reference sequence). The CDR3 runs 13 residues.

This clone appeared a single time. The chain combines TRBV7-2 with TRBJ1-2, with D uncertain. Germline loops: CDR1 SGHTA, CDR2 FQGNSA. The CDR3 is 12 amino acids. Trimming pared 4 bases from V and 2 bases from J, leaving 5 bases between. CDR3 nucleotide sequence: TGTGCCAGCAGCTACTCCAACTATGGCTACACCTTC. It yields the protein CASSYSNYGYTF. Supplemented by reference TRBV7-2 and TRBJ1-2, the full variable domain reads GAGVSQSPSNKVTEKGKDVELRCDPISGHTALYWYRQSLGQGLEFLIYFQGNSAPDKSGLPSDRFSAERTGGSVSTLTIQRTQQEDSAVYLCASSYSNYGYTFGSGTRLTVV.

V usage is TRBV6-1 and J usage is TRBJ1-6; no clear D gene. The V end was cut by 4 bases, the J end by 10 bases, with 17 bases between. The CDR3 covers 15 residues. The germline V gene has CDR1 MNHNS and CDR2 SASEGT. The CDR3 is CASSADGSLGSPLHF. CDR3 nucleotide sequence: TGTGCCAGCAGTGCCGACGGATCCCTAGGGTCACCCCTCCACTTT.

The chain combines TRBV4-2 with TRBJ1-1; 7 bases are shared with TRBD1. Germline loops: CDR1 LGHNA, CDR2 YNFKEQ. J lost 9 bases, V lost 4 bases, and 11 bases had no gene match. The CDR3 length is 14 residues. The CDR3 coding sequence is TGTGCCAGCAGCCTCCCGGACAGGTCGGTGAAAGCTTTCTTT. This encodes CASSLPDRSVKAFF.

CDR3 protein: CASSFLFGGAGNTIYF. The CDR3 coding sequence is TGTGCCAGCAGCTTCCTCTTTGGAGGGGCTGGAAACACCATATATTTT. The chain links TRBV7-9 to TRBJ1-3; TRBD1 might be the D (5 bases). The germline V gene has CDR1 SEHNR and CDR2 FQNEAQ (reference sequence). Trimming shortened V by 3 bases and J by 2 bases, and 14 bases separated the two germline ends. The length of the CDR3 is 16 residues.

The rearrangement links TRBV19 to TRBJ1-1; 9 bases map to TRBD1. Per the germline V gene, CDR1 is LNHDA and CDR2 is SQIVND (reference sequence). Trimming cost V 5 bases and J 3 bases; bases outside gene matches: 4. The CDR3 is 14 amino acids. As DNA, the CDR3 is TGTGCCAGTAGTGACAGGGGGTATGACACTGAAGCTTTCTTT. Translation: CASSDRGYDTEAFF.

The chain is built from TRBV28 and TRBJ1-4; D gene uncertain. Germline-derived CDR1 and CDR2 are MDHEN and SYDVKM. With 10 bases removed from V and 0 bases from J, the gap between germline ends came to 12 bases. The CDR3 extends over 14 amino acids. The CDR3 here is CAIPDPSTNEKLFF. The CDR3 region has the DNA TGTGCCATACCAGACCCCTCAACTAATGAAAAACTGTTTTTT.

The CDR3 DNA is TGTGCCAGCAGCTTCGACACTGAAGCTTTCTTT. Translated: CASSFDTEAFF. V is TRBV11-2 and J is TRBJ1-1; D uncertain. Deletions cut 3 bases from V and 3 bases from J, with 2 bases between. This CDR3 region has 11 residues. From germline, CDR1 is SGHAT and CDR2 FQNNGV.

V gene TRBV4-1 combines with J gene TRBJ2-3, with 11 nucleotides matching TRBD2. J lost 3 bases, V lost 4 bases, and 6 bases had no gene match. The CDR3 runs 16 residues. The germline gives CDR1 MGHRA, CDR2 YSYEKL. The CDR3 nucleotides read TGCGCCAGCAGCCGTCAAGTAGCGGGGGGGACAGATACGCAGTATTTT. Amino acids: CASSRQVAGGTDTQYF.

This chain connects TRBV5-4 to TRBJ1-1, with D possibly TRBD1 on 6 matching bases. Germline values: CDR1 SGHNT, CDR2 YYREEE (reference sequence). The CDR3 contains 15 residues. The ends were cut back, 0 bases at V and 1 base at J, with 10 bases in the middle. Here the CDR3 DNA reads TGTGCCAGCAGCTTGGGGGGGCAGGGGAACACTGAAGCTTTCTTT. It codes for CASSLGGQGNTEAFF.

This clone was found a few times. The genes are TRBV30 and TRBJ1-5; D is perhaps TRBD1 (6 bases). Germline V gene lookup returns CDR1 GTSNPN and CDR2 SVGIG (reference sequence). The length of the CDR3 is 16 residues. V dropped 4 bases and J dropped 2 bases, with 18 bases sitting between them. In nucleotides, the CDR3 is TGTGCCTGGACCCTCGGGGGGGGCAGGGGCAATCAGCCCCAGCATTTT. It codes for CAWTLGGGRGNQPQHF.